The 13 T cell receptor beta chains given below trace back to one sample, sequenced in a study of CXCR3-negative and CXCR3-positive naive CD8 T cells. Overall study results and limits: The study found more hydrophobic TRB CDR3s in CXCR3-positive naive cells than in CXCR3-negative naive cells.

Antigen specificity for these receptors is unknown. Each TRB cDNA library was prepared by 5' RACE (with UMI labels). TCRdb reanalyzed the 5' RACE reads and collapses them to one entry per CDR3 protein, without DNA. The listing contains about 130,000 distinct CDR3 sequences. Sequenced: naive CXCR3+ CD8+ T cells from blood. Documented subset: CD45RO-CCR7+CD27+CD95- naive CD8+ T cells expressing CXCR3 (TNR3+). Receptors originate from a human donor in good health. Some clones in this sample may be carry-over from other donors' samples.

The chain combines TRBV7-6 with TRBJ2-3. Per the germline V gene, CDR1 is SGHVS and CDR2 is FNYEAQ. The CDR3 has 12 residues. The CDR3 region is CASSLAPDTQYF. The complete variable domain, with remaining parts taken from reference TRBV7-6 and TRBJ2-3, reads GAGVSQSPRYKVTKRGQDVALRCDPISGHVSLYWYRQALGQGPEFLTYFNYEAQQDKSGLPNDRFSAERPEGSISTLTIQRTEQRDSAMYRCASSLAPDTQYFGPGTRLTVL.

CDR3 protein: CASTGSSGWAGYEQYF. The chain has TRBV28 and TRBJ2-7; TCRdb outputs TRBD2, but without DNA this stays unchecked. The V gene's germline CDR1 is MDHEN and CDR2 SYDVKM. The CDR3 length is 16 residues.

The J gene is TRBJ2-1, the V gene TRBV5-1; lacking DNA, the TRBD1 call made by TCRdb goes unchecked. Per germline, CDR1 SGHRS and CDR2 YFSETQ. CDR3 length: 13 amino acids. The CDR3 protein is CASSLTGNNEQFF.

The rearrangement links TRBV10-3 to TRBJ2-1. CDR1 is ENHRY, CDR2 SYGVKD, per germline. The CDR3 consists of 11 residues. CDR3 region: CAISVGDEQFF.

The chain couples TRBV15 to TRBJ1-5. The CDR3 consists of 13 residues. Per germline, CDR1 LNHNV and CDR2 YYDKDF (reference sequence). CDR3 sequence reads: CATSRDRAQPQHF.

The CDR3 sequence: CSATGYNEQFF. The chain joins TRBV29-1 to TRBJ2-1; without DNA, the TCRdb call of TRBD1 cannot be checked. Germline CDR1 and CDR2: SQVTM and ANQGSEA. The CDR3 has 11 residues.

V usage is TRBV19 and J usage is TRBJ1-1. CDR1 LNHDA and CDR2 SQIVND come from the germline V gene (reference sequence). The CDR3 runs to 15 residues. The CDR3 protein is CASTKVALSFTEAFF.

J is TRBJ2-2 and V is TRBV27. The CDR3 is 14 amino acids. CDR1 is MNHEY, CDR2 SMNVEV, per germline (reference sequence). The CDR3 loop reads CASSFRGNTGELFF.

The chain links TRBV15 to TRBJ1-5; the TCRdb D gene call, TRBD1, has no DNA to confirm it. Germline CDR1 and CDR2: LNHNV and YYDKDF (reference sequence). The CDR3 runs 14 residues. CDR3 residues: CATSPGGGNQPQHF.

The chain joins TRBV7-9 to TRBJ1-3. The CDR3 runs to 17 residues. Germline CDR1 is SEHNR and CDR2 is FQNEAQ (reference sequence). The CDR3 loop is CASSLGGGSGSGNTIYF.

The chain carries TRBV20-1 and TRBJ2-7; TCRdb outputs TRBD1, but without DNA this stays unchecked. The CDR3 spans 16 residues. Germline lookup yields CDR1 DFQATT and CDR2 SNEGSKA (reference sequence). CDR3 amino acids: CSAPQSSGTASYEQYF.

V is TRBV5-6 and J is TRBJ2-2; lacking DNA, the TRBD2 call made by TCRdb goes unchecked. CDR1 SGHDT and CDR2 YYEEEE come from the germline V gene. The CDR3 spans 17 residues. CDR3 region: CASSLGLAGVETGELFF.

The CDR3 here is CASSPGTSGGFYNEQFF. This sequence joins TRBV19 and TRBJ2-1; TCRdb designates TRBD2, a call that cannot be tested without DNA. This CDR3 is 17 amino acids long. Germline CDR1 and CDR2: LNHDA and SQIVND (reference sequence).